The 18 T cell receptor beta chains listed next were all sequenced from one sample in a study of blood T cells in healthy people across ages (dated by TCRdb to the mid-2010s). The protocol used for the library was 5' RACE. A second PCR of about 7 to 12 cycles was performed with a sample-barcoded 5' primer and a J-beta primer mix. TCRdb reprocessed the public reads (quality trimming at Q25 with fastp, clone calling with MiXCR) and kept in-frame beta chains. CDR3 protein duplicates are merged, each entry listing the most common genes and DNA. For this sample the table gives some 1,800,000 distinct CDR3 sequences, of which about two fifths were detected only once. Under 30% of the sample comes from the top ten. The specimen was blood. The receptors stem from a human donor in good health.

This clonotype turned up a few times. The V gene is TRBV12-3 or TRBV12-4, the J gene TRBJ2-7, with no clear D. Deletions cut 6 bases from V and 6 bases from J, with 18 bases between. The CDR3 spans 14 residues. CDR3 nucleotides: TGTGCCAGCAGCCAACAGTTCTTATCACTCGAGCAGTACTTC. Translation: CASSQQFLSLEQYF.

This sequence joins TRBV7-9 and TRBJ2-7, with TRBD2 matching over 16 bases. CDR3 length equals 18 residues. CDR1 SEHNR and CDR2 FQNEAQ come from the germline V gene (reference sequence). The junction had 10 bases not matched to a gene; V was cut back by 4 bases and J by 4 bases. Here the CDR3 DNA reads TGTGCCAGCAGCTCGCTCCCGGGACTAGCGGGGGGGTTGTACGAGCAGTACTTC. It translates to CASSSLPGLAGGLYEQYF. The full variable domain, its missing parts supplied by reference TRBV7-9 and TRBJ2-7, is DTGVSQNPRHKITKRGQNVTFRCDPISEHNRLYWYRQTLGQGPEFLTYFQNEAQLEKSRLLSDRFSAERPKGSFSTLEIQRTEQGDSAMYLCASSSLPGLAGGLYEQYFGPGTRLTVT.

The chain has TRBV7-9 and TRBJ2-5, with 7 bases fitting TRBD2. V was pared by 6 bases and J by 4 bases, with 23 bases of the junction left unmatched. Germline V lookup: CDR1 SEHNR, CDR2 FQNEAQ (reference sequence). The CDR3 extends over 19 amino acids. CDR3 sequence reads: CASSHSLPGLIRAAETQYF. CDR3 bases: TGTGCCAGCAGTCACTCCCTCCCGGGACTAATTAGAGCAGCAGAGACCCAGTACTTC.

A word on this clonotype: A read error may produce the germline difference seen at one junction end. The chain combines TRBV11-2 with TRBJ2-5, with 9 bases fitting TRBD2. Germline V gives CDR1 SGHAT, CDR2 FQNNGV. This CDR3 is built from 15 residues. CDR3 sequence reads: CASSLSSGGWETRYF. For the CDR3, the DNA is TGTGCCAGCAGCTTGTCCAGCGGGGGGTGGGAGACCCGGTACTTC.

This clonotype turned up a few times. The chain carries TRBV14 and TRBJ2-7; D remains unclear. This CDR3 is built from 13 residues. In germline, CDR1 is SGHDN, CDR2 FVKESK. The V and J ends lost 1 base and 4 bases respectively, with 8 bases between them. The DNA for the CDR3 is TGTGCCAGCAGCCAAGGAGAACAGTACGAGCAGTACTTC. This encodes CASSQGEQYEQYF.

V and J are TRBV5-1 and TRBJ2-7; TRBD2 matches at 11 bases. The CDR3 extends over 18 amino acids. V shed 0 bases and J 2 bases; nucleotides not matched to a gene: 10. Germline CDR1 and CDR2: SGHRS and YFSETQ. CDR3 DNA sequence: TGCGCCAGCAGCTTGGATGCTAGCGGGGGGCAAATAACCTACGAGCAGTACTTC. Protein product: CASSLDASGGQITYEQYF.

The chain employs TRBV20-1 and TRBJ1-2; 9 bases map to TRBD1. CDR1 DFQATT and CDR2 SNEGSKA come from the germline V gene (reference sequence). The CDR3 is made up of 13 amino acids. The V segment lost 4 bases and the J segment 7 bases; nucleotides outside the gene matches: 7. CDR3 coding DNA: TGCAGTGCTACGGGGACAGGGTCGAGTGGCTACACCTTC. The encoded protein is CSATGTGSSGYTF.

The genes are TRBV29-1 and TRBJ2-7, with 7 bases matching TRBD2. The germline gives CDR1 SQVTM, CDR2 ANQGSEA. There are 11 residues in the CDR3. The V segment lost 7 bases and the J segment 11 bases; nucleotides outside the gene matches: 11. CDR3: CSARLAAQEYF. CDR3 bases: TGCAGCGCCCGCCTAGCGGCCCAGGAGTACTTC.

The genes are TRBV15 and TRBJ2-7, with 8 positions matching TRBD2. Germline CDR1 and CDR2: LNHNV and YYDKDF (reference sequence). V dropped 4 bases and J dropped 0; count of bases not matched to a gene: 11. This CDR3 has 17 amino acids. The CDR3, as DNA: TGTGCCACCAGCAAAATCCGGGGGGGTACTTACTCCTACGAGCAGTACTTC. It is translated as CATSKIRGGTYSYEQYF.

This clonotype was counted between two and nine times. J is TRBJ2-3 and V is TRBV7-9; D uncertain. CDR1 and CDR2 (germline): SEHNR, FQNEAQ (reference sequence). V lost 6 bases and J 5 bases, leaving 15 bases between the germline ends. This CDR3 spans 14 amino acids. CDR3: CASSPTVGEDTQYF. The CDR3 DNA follows: TGTGCCAGCAGTCCAACAGTCGGTGAAGATACGCAGTATTTT.

This chain links TRBV27 with TRBJ2-6; 7 bases are shared with TRBD1. CDR1 and CDR2 from the germline V gene are MNHEY and SMNVEV (reference sequence). This CDR3 comprises 16 residues. V shed 1 base and J 11 bases; nucleotides not matched to a gene: 11. CDR3 coding DNA: TGTGCCAGCAGTTTATGGGGACAGATGCCGGGCGACGTCCTGACTTTC. Encoded protein: CASSLWGQMPGDVLTF.

To note about this clonotype: At one end the junction does not follow the germline gene, possibly because of a read error. This chain links TRBV6-1 with TRBJ1-2; D uncertain. Germline loops: CDR1 MNHNS, CDR2 SASEGT. This CDR3 comprises 13 residues. The chain's CDR3 is CTSSVPGRSGYTF. The CDR3 DNA reads as TGTACCAGCAGCGTACCTGGGCGAAGCGGCTACACCTTC.

The DNA for the CDR3 is TGTGCCAGCAGCTCGACAGGGGGTTTTCTAGATACGCAGTATTTT. Amino acids: CASSSTGGFLDTQYF. V and J are TRBV5-5 and TRBJ2-3, with 9 nucleotides matching TRBD1. The V segment lost 3 bases and the J segment 5 bases; nucleotides outside the gene matches: 7. Germline CDR1 SGHKS, CDR2 YYEKEE (reference sequence). This CDR3 comprises 15 residues.

This clonotype was seen a few times. V usage is TRBV7-2 and J usage is TRBJ2-1; 11 positions agree with TRBD2. Germline V lookup: CDR1 SGHTA, CDR2 FQGNSA. V gave up 2 bases and J gave up 0 bases; unmatched junction bases: 9. CDR3 length: 19 amino acids. The CDR3: CASSLPTSGATSSYNEQFF. Here the CDR3 DNA reads TGTGCCAGCAGCTTACCGACTAGCGGGGCAACAAGCTCCTACAATGAGCAGTTCTTC.

The rearrangement uses TRBV7-2 and TRBJ2-7; D possibly corresponds to TRBD1 (5 bases). Per germline, CDR1 SGHTA and CDR2 FQGNSA. The ends were cut back, 0 bases at V and 2 bases at J, with 11 bases in the middle. The CDR3 spans 15 residues. The CDR3 DNA reads TGTGCCAGCAGCTTAGCGGGCCCGACAGCCTACGAGCAGTACTTC. Residues: CASSLAGPTAYEQYF. Full variable domain (outside the CDR3, taken from reference TRBV7-2 and TRBJ2-7): GAGVSQSPSNKVTEKGKDVELRCDPISGHTALYWYRQSLGQGLEFLIYFQGNSAPDKSGLPSDRFSAERTGGSVSTLTIQRTQQEDSAVYLCASSLAGPTAYEQYFGPGTRLTVT.

With regard to this clonotype: At one end, the junction sequence differs from germline, possibly due to a read error. In nucleotides, the CDR3 is TGCGCCAACAGCCAAGACGTGACAGCGTCGCGCTATGGCTACACCTTC. It yields the protein CANSQDVTASRYGYTF. The chain links TRBV4-1 to TRBJ1-2; possible D gene TRBD1, 5 bases. The CDR3 runs 16 residues. Germline CDR1 and CDR2: MGHRA and YSYEKL.

This clonotype came up a few times. V and J are TRBV7-2 and TRBJ2-3; no clear D. There are 15 residues in the CDR3. V gave up 0 bases and J gave up 2 bases, with 9 bases separating them. CDR1 and CDR2 from the germline V gene are SGHTA and FQGNSA. The CDR3 nucleotides read TGTGCCAGCAGCTTAGCAGGCCACCCCACAGATACGCAGTATTTT. This encodes CASSLAGHPTDTQYF.

The chain couples TRBV6-1 to TRBJ2-3; 8 bases match TRBD2. This CDR3 is built from 17 residues. Per the germline V gene, CDR1 is MNHNS and CDR2 is SASEGT. The V segment lost 2 bases and the J segment 3 bases; nucleotides outside the gene matches: 10. The CDR3 region is CASSESAGGFGTDTQYF. In DNA form, the CDR3 reads TGTGCCAGCAGTGAATCGGCGGGAGGCTTCGGGACAGATACGCAGTATTTT.